Listed below are T cell receptor beta chains from one sample, sequenced in a study of T-cell memory formation after mild COVID-19. MiXCR, applied by TCRdb to the 5' RACE reads, yields one record per CDR3 protein. This sample has about 110,000 distinct CDR3 sequences, with about 15% found just once. Sequencing used PBMCs or a T cell subset sorted from them (not recorded which). The receptors derive from an adult woman who had mild COVID-19 (a few samples of this study predate the infection). Cell type and time point are not known. Each CDR3 is given with its conserved first and last residue. Each record gives: V gene, J gene, CDR3 protein.

V: TRBV7-9; J: TRBJ1-1; CDR3: CASSATGSAEAFF
V: TRBV12-3/TRBV12-4; J: TRBJ2-3; CDR3: CASSSHTDTQYF
V: TRBV9; J: TRBJ2-2; CDR3: CASSVTGGYTGELFF
V: TRBV10-3; J: TRBJ2-3; CDR3: CAISDRLLAGGLDTQYF
V: TRBV27; J: TRBJ2-1; CDR3: CASSSLLAGALTYNEQFF
V: TRBV27; J: TRBJ1-1; CDR3: CASSGQQENTEAFF
V: TRBV7-9; J: TRBJ2-1; CDR3: CASSQTGSHNEQFF
V: TRBV11-1; J: TRBJ1-1; CDR3: CASSTSPNRDRGHEAFF
V: TRBV7-9; J: TRBJ2-1; CDR3: CASSPRERSGTGNEQFF
V: TRBV7-9; J: TRBJ1-4; CDR3: CASSSRDRGEKLFF
V: TRBV29-1; J: TRBJ2-7; CDR3: CSVLGASSYEQYF
V: TRBV7-9; J: TRBJ2-1; CDR3: CASSLAPLAGGNEQFF
V: TRBV27; J: TRBJ2-7; CDR3: CASSRDISYEQYF
V: TRBV5-1; J: TRBJ1-2; CDR3: CASSLDRNNYGYTF
V: TRBV7-2; J: TRBJ1-1; CDR3: CASSLDSGGHTEAFF
V: TRBV6-5; J: TRBJ2-1; CDR3: CASRPGLKGAYNEQFF
V: TRBV12-3/TRBV12-4; J: TRBJ1-1; CDR3: CASSFGIRGTEAFF
V: TRBV13; J: TRBJ1-6; CDR3: CASSLEGQSPNSPLHF
V: TRBV7-2; J: TRBJ2-7; CDR3: CASSKGLAGGSYEQYF
V: TRBV12-3/TRBV12-4; J: TRBJ1-5; CDR3: CASRPTGGAQPQHF
V: TRBV2; J: TRBJ2-3; CDR3: CASAGTYYTDTQYF
V: TRBV7-9; J: TRBJ2-3; CDR3: CASSLEGQATDTQYF
V: TRBV7-9; J: TRBJ2-5; CDR3: CASSLTGEETQYF